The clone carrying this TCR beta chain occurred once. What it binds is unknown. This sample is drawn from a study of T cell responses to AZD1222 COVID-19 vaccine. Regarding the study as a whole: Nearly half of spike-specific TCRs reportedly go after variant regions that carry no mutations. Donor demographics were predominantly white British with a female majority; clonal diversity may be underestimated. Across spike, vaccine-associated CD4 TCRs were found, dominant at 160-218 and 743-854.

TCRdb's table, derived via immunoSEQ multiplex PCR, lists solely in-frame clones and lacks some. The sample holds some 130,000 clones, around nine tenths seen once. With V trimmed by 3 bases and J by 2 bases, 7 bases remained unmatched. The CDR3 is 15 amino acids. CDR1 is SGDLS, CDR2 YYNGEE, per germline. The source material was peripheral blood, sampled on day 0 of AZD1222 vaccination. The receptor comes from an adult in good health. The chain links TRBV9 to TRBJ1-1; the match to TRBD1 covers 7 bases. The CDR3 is CASSAGGQRNTEAFF. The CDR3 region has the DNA TGTGCCAGCAGCGCGGGGGGACAGAGAAACACTGAAGCTTTCTTT. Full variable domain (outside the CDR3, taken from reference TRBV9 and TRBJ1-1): DSGVTQTPKHLITATGQRVTLRCSPRSGDLSVYWYQQSLDQGLQFLIQYYNGEERAKGNILERFSAQQFPDLHSELNLSSLELGDSALYFCASSAGGQRNTEAFFGQGTRLTVV.